This T cell receptor (beta chain) was captured by sequencing in a study of metastatic and nonmetastatic thyroid tumors. As for the study in general: From malignant and benign thyroid patients, repertoires in blood and in tumor or nodule tissue were compared.

Findings and caveats of the study: According to reports, the diversity of TCR beta was significantly higher in malignant thyroid tumors than in benign nodules, and this held in both blood and tumor samples.

With V trimmed by 5 bases and J by 2 bases, 9 bases remained unmatched. Germline values: CDR1 SGHTA, CDR2 FQGNSA. CDR3 length equals 15 residues. MiXCR was used by TCRdb to re-call the PCR reads. The sample holds roughly 33,000 clones, approximately 19% seen once. Comment on this clone: Its antigen remains unidentified.

There were no patients who had received any treatment before thyroid surgery. The sample taken for sequencing was blood. This clonotype originated in a female donor with papillary thyroid cancer or a benign thyroid nodule (not recorded which). Some clones in this sample may be carry-over from other donors' samples. The chain is built from TRBV7-2 and TRBJ2-7, with 7 bases aligning to TRBD2. CDR3 in DNA: TGTGCCAGCAGCCTAGGGAGGGGTCGGACCTACGAGCAGTACTTC. This sequence encodes CASSLGRGRTYEQYF.